This T cell receptor beta chain was obtained from a study of cytomegalovirus exposure and HLA in healthy donors. Study overall: Samples from HLA-typed donors yielded about 80 million unique TCRs in an early data release.

V shed 6 bases and J 7 bases; nucleotides not matched to a gene: 6. The CDR3 covers 13 residues. CDR1 SQVTM and CDR2 ANQGSEA come from the germline V gene. The PCR made use of 60 Vbeta and 13 Jbeta primers. Produced via immunoSEQ multiplex PCR; TCRdb's table is partial and in-frame only. The sample comprises 90,000 to 120,000 clones, about 72% of which are singletons, and about 2% rests with the top ten. The sequenced sample consisted of PBMCs. This TCR was recovered from a man between 18 and 29 years old in good health and CMV-seronegative. The V call is TRBV29-1, the J call TRBJ1-6; TRBD1 matches 7 bases. CDR3 nucleotide sequence: TGCAGCGTAAAACAGGGGAGCAATTCACCCCTCCACTTT. This sequence encodes CSVKQGSNSPLHF.